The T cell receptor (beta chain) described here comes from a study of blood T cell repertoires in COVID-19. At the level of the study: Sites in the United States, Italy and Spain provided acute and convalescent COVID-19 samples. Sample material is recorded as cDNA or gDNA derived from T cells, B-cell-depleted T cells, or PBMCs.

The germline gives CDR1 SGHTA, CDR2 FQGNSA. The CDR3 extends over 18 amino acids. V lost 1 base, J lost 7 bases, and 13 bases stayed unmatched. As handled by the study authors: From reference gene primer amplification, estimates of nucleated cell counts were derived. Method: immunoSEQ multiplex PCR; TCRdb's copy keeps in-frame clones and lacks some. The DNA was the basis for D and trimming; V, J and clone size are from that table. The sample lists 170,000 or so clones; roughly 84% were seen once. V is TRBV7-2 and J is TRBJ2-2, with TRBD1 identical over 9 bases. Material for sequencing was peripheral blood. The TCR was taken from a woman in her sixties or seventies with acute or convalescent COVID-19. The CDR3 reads CASSLGTGTGPLGGELFF. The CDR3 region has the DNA TGTGCCAGCAGCTTAGGAACCGGGACAGGGCCCCTTGGCGGGGAGCTGTTTTTT.